This T cell receptor beta chain originates from a study of metastatic and nonmetastatic thyroid tumors. Study summary: Repertoires from malignant and benign thyroid patients were compared across blood and tumor or nodule tissue. Whole-study findings and limits: TCR beta diversity was reportedly significantly higher in malignant thyroid tumors than benign nodules, in blood and tumor.

This CDR3 spans 13 amino acids. The V and J ends lost 4 bases and 7 bases, in that order; junction bases with no gene match: 6. The germline V gene encodes CDR1 LNHDA and CDR2 SQIVND (reference sequence). Patients underwent thyroid surgery, and none had received any treatment before it. The authors' processing: To classify distant metastasis in papillary thyroid cancer, a model was built from CDR3 differences across clinicopathological groups. TCRdb used MiXCR to call clones anew from the PCR reads. The V and J calls reflect TCRdb's pipeline rather than the authors' work. The table has 20,000 to 25,000 clones, around 29% seen once. This clone is medium-sized by share. Its specificity is not known.

Sequencing was carried out using blood. This chain links TRBV19 with TRBJ1-2; 7 nucleotides match TRBD1. This receptor was identified in a female donor with papillary thyroid cancer or a benign thyroid nodule (not recorded which). Some clones in this sample may be carry-over from other donors' samples. CDR3 nucleotide sequence: TGTGCCAGTAGTACGACAGGGTTAAGTGGCTACACCTTC. Translating gives CASSTTGLSGYTF.